This TCR beta chain was sequenced in a study of blood T cell repertoires in COVID-19. Turning to the study itself: Specimens from acute and convalescent COVID-19 originated in the United States, Italy and Spain. PBMCs, B-cell-depleted T cells, or T cells were the source of the cDNA or gDNA that made up the material.

Study processing details: Estimation of nucleated cell counts relied on the amplification of reference gene primers. Libraries were prepared by immunoSEQ multiplex PCR; TCRdb keeps only in-frame clonotypes and omits some of them. That table gives V, J and clone size, and the DNA gave D and trimming. This table has roughly 120,000 clones, 88% appearing once. This receptor was taken from a woman in her 50s with acute or convalescent COVID-19. Material for sequencing was peripheral blood.

CDR3 sequence (DNA): TGCGCCAGCAGCCCCGGGAAGGGACTAGCGGGAGGGCCTCTGCTGTTCTTC. Its protein is CASSPGKGLAGGPLLFF. The chain employs TRBV5-1 and TRBJ2-1, with 16 bases fitting TRBD2. The germline V gene encodes CDR1 SGHRS and CDR2 YFSETQ. The trim removed 4 bases at V and 15 bases at J, leaving 16 bases unmatched. This CDR3 has 17 amino acids.